The entry below describes one TCR beta chain. Its specificity is unknown. The Oncomine TCR Beta short-read assay sequenced DNA from cultured CD4+ T cells. MiXCR was run by TCRdb on the PCR reads, yielding one entry per CDR3 protein. The sample has 6,500 to 8,500 distinct CDR3 sequences, about 57% seen once. Germline V gene data show CDR1 as SGHTA and CDR2 as FQGNSA. Trimming removed 5 bases from V and 4 bases from J, with 10 bases in between. The CDR3 length is 13 residues. Treatment denoted: roughly nine-day PBMC culture with coronavirus spike peptide pools or control peptides (ViraFEST assay). The data were taken from a study of vaccination and CD4 T cells after COVID-19. The wider study: The convalescent population consisted of six males and four females, two of whom were of Hispanic ethnicity. Overlapping spike peptides served as the stimulus for the cells. These peptides came from SARS-CoV-2 and from the common cold coronaviruses HCoV-NL63, HCoV-OC43 and HCoV-229E.

Study-wide results and limits: Among reactive clones from convalescent patients, a median 86.3% appeared only post-vaccination.

The origin of this receptor is a human donor with COVID-19. This sample comprised cultured CD4+ T cells from blood, obtained after SARS-CoV-2 vaccination. V is TRBV7-2 and J is TRBJ2-3; no reliable D call. The CDR3 nucleotides read TGTGCCAGCAGCACGGGCCCTGCAGATACGCAGTATTTT. Protein product: CASSTGPADTQYF.